A single sample is the source of the 8 T cell receptor beta chains below, sequenced in a study of cytomegalovirus exposure and HLA in healthy donors. Vbeta (60) and Jbeta (13) primers were used in the PCR. Sequencing used immunoSEQ multiplex PCR; TCRdb keeps in-frame clones, though not all of them. The table has approximately 150,000 clones, approximately 80% seen once. The sample comprised PBMCs. All receptors derive from a woman aged 40 to 55 in good health and CMV-seropositive.

The rearrangement uses TRBV18 and TRBJ2-7, with 8 bases identical to TRBD1. CDR1 and CDR2 (germline): KGHSH, LQKENI. This CDR3 comprises 16 residues. Losses at the gene ends were 2 bases for V and 5 bases for J; bases not matched to a gene: 11. CDR3 sequence: CASSPTLTGVLNEQYF. For the CDR3, the DNA is TGTGCCAGCTCACCAACTTTGACAGGGGTGCTCAACGAGCAGTACTTC.

The genes are TRBV4-2 and TRBJ1-1; 12 bases are shared with TRBD1. Losses at the gene ends were 3 bases for V and 5 bases for J; bases not matched to a gene: 7. This CDR3 is built from 16 residues. The germline V gene has CDR1 LGHNA and CDR2 YNFKEQ. The CDR3 nucleotides read TGTGCCAGCAGCCACACCCGGGACAGGGGGCATACTGAAGCTTTCTTT. The encoded protein is CASSHTRDRGHTEAFF.

The chain combines TRBV9 with TRBJ2-5; D is undetermined. The CDR3 runs to 14 residues. Germline V gene lookup returns CDR1 SGDLS and CDR2 YYNGEE. Trimming took off 1 base at V and 4 bases at J, with 11 bases between the two ends. CDR3 sequence reads: CASSVTTRGETQYF. The CDR3 DNA is TGTGCCAGCAGCGTAACGACCCGAGGAGAGACCCAGTACTTC.

The DNA for the CDR3 is TGCGCCAGCGGTACAGGATGGTACGAGCAGTACTTC. It yields the protein CASGTGWYEQYF. V is TRBV10-1 and J is TRBJ2-7; D is perhaps TRBD1 (5 bases). Germline-derived CDR1 and CDR2 are WNHNN and SYGVQD (reference sequence). V lost 8 bases, J lost 4 bases, and 12 bases lay in between. This CDR3 comprises 12 residues.

The rearrangement links TRBV14 to TRBJ2-7; D possibly corresponds to TRBD1 (6 bases). Germline CDR1 SGHDN, CDR2 FVKESK. Trimming took 1 base from V and 4 from J, leaving 17 bases between them. The CDR3 extends over 16 amino acids. The chain's CDR3 is CASSQGPGQFPYEQYF. CDR3 bases: TGTGCCAGCAGCCAAGGACCAGGACAGTTCCCTTACGAGCAGTACTTC. The variable domain in full, completed from reference TRBV14 and TRBJ2-7, reads EAGVTQFPSHSVIEKGQTVTLRCDPISGHDNLYWYRRVMGKEIKFLLHFVKESKQDESGMPNNRFLAERTGGTYSTLKVQPAELEDSGVYFCASSQGPGQFPYEQYFGPGTRLTVT.

The chain uses TRBV19 and TRBJ2-1, with a weak D call TRBD2 (6 bases). The germline V gene has CDR1 LNHDA and CDR2 SQIVND (reference sequence). With 11 bases removed from V and 6 bases from J, the gap between germline ends came to 17 bases. The CDR3 loop spans 13 amino acids. CDR3 in amino acids: CALGASAGNEQFF. CDR3 in DNA: TGTGCCCTTGGGGCTAGCGCGGGCAATGAGCAGTTCTTC.

The V gene is TRBV5-4, the J gene TRBJ2-2, with TRBD2 identical over 10 bases. Germline loops: CDR1 SGHNT, CDR2 YYREEE (reference sequence). This CDR3 contains 15 residues. The V gene end was trimmed by 1 base and the J gene end by 3 bases; junction bases not matched to a gene: 0. CDR3 sequence (DNA): TGTGCCAGCAGCTTGCTAGCGGGGGACACCGGGGAGCTGTTTTTT. It codes for CASSLLAGDTGELFF.

This clone was seen a few times. The chain carries TRBV6-1 and TRBJ2-3, with D perhaps matching TRBD1 (6 bases). CDR3 length: 15 amino acids. Trimming cost V 5 bases and J 3 bases, with 15 bases left between them. Germline CDR1 reads MNHNS; CDR2 reads SASEGT. The CDR3 reads CASSSYRVGTDTQYF. The CDR3 region has the DNA TGTGCCAGCAGTAGCTACAGGGTCGGAACAGATACGCAGTATTTT.